This is a list of T cell receptor beta chains from one sample in a study of shared clonotypes between healthy human individuals. Clones were sequenced by immunoSEQ multiplex PCR, and TCRdb holds only the in-frame ones, with some missing. The table shows 550,000 to 750,000 clones, with about 91% occurring only once. What was sequenced was naive CD8+ T cells sorted from blood. The source of these receptors is a man aged 25 to 40 in good health. Each CDR3 is given without its conserved first and last residue. The order of the fields is V gene, CDR3 length, J gene, CDR3 protein.

V gene: TRBV19; CDR3 length: 12; J gene: TRBJ2-7; CDR3 protein: ASSSFSGAYEQY
V gene: TRBV7-8; CDR3 length: 14; J gene: TRBJ1-2; CDR3 protein: ASSPGTGPWSDGYT
V gene: TRBV28; CDR3 length: 15; J gene: TRBJ1-5; CDR3 protein: ASSFYQITGAGQPQH
V gene: TRBV19; CDR3 length: 13; J gene: TRBJ2-7; CDR3 protein: ASSIGTGYSYEQY
V gene: TRBV15; CDR3 length: 12; J gene: TRBJ1-4; CDR3 protein: ATNDRHINEKLF
V gene: TRBV27; CDR3 length: 12; J gene: TRBJ2-5; CDR3 protein: ASKQGTYQETQY
V gene: TRBV5-4; CDR3 length: 13; J gene: TRBJ2-3; CDR3 protein: ASSLTGVWTDTQY
V gene: TRBV15; CDR3 length: 12; J gene: TRBJ2-7; CDR3 protein: ATSRVGSYYEQY
V gene: TRBV7-9; CDR3 length: 13; J gene: TRBJ2-5; CDR3 protein: ASTSLAGGGETQY
V gene: TRBV7-9; CDR3 length: 11; J gene: TRBJ2-7; CDR3 protein: ASSSAEEYEQY
V gene: TRBV4-3; CDR3 length: 14; J gene: TRBJ2-1; CDR3 protein: ASSLVFRTPYNEQF
V gene: TRBV25-1; CDR3 length: 13; J gene: TRBJ2-1; CDR3 protein: ATRKDRGALGEQF
V gene: TRBV6-5; CDR3 length: 11; J gene: TRBJ1-1; CDR3 protein: ASNQGWGTEAF
V gene: TRBV4-1; CDR3 length: 14; J gene: TRBJ2-7; CDR3 protein: ASSQRAGGRSYEQY
V gene: TRBV9; CDR3 length: 13; J gene: TRBJ1-1; CDR3 protein: ASSAGQGLNTEAF
V gene: TRBV9; CDR3 length: 12; J gene: TRBJ2-7; CDR3 protein: ASSVEDGTYEQY
V gene: TRBV6-5; CDR3 length: 13; J gene: TRBJ2-7; CDR3 protein: ASSYPPGPSYEQY
V gene: TRBV5-6; CDR3 length: 11; J gene: TRBJ2-7; CDR3 protein: ASSLVSSYEQY
V gene: TRBV19; CDR3 length: 11; J gene: TRBJ1-4; CDR3 protein: ASTGTEEEKLF
V gene: TRBV6-1; CDR3 length: 12; J gene: TRBJ2-7; CDR3 protein: ASSRPRGPGEQY
V gene: TRBV19; CDR3 length: 11; J gene: TRBJ2-7; CDR3 protein: ASKMGASYEQY
V gene: TRBV29-1; CDR3 length: 15; J gene: TRBJ2-1; CDR3 protein: SVEPQGLGAILNEQF
V gene: TRBV14; CDR3 length: 12; J gene: TRBJ2-1; CDR3 protein: ASSRMTGGDEQF
V gene: TRBV11-2; CDR3 length: 15; J gene: TRBJ1-1; CDR3 protein: ASRVDGTGLLYTEAF
V gene: TRBV5-1; CDR3 length: 14; J gene: TRBJ2-5; CDR3 protein: ASSSWVAGTQETQY
V gene: TRBV19; CDR3 length: 11; J gene: TRBJ1-2; CDR3 protein: ASNIQGLYGYT
V gene: TRBV13; CDR3 length: 14; J gene: TRBJ2-2; CDR3 protein: ASSLGGTLNTGELF
V gene: TRBV21-1; CDR3 length: 13; J gene: TRBJ1-2; CDR3 protein: ASSKEGPGLTGYT
V gene: TRBV28; CDR3 length: 12; J gene: TRBJ1-1; CDR3 protein: ASSLSGGSTEAF
V gene: TRBV2; CDR3 length: 10; J gene: TRBJ2-7; CDR3 protein: ASMGRRRTSN
V gene: TRBV11-3; CDR3 length: 11; J gene: TRBJ2-7; CDR3 protein: ASSWTGSYEQY
V gene: TRBV21-1; CDR3 length: 15; J gene: TRBJ1-3; CDR3 protein: ASSSPMGPSGGNTIY